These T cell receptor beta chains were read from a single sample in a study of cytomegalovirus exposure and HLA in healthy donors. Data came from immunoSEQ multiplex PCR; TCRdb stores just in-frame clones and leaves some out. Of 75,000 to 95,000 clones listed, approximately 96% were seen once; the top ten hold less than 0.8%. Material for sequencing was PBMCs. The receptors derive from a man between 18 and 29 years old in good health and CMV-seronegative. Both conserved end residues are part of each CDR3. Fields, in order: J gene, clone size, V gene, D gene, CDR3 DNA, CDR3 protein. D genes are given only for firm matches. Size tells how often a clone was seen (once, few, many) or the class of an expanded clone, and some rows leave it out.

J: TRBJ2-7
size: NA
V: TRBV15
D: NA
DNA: TGTGCCACCAGCAGAGAAGGAACAGTCTACGAGCAGTACTTC
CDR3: CATSREGTVYEQYF

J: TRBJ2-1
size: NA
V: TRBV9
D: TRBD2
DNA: TGTGCCAGCAGCGTCGGGACTAACCTCCTCGATGAGCAGTTCTTC
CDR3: CASSVGTNLLDEQFF

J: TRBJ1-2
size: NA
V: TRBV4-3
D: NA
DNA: TGCGCCAGCAGCCAAGATAGGGGGGGTTCCGTGATCGGCTACACCTTC
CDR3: CASSQDRGGSVIGYTF

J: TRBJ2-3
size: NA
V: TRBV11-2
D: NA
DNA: TGTGCCAGCAGCCCAGGACTTCTCCGCACAGATACGCAGTATTTT
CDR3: CASSPGLLRTDTQYF

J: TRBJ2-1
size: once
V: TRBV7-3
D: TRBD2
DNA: TGTGCCAGCAGCTCATGGGGGACTAGCGGCTACAATGAGCAGTTCTTC
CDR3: CASSSWGTSGYNEQFF

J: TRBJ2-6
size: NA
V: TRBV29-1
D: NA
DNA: TGCAGCGTTGAGGTCGCCAGGGGGGATACTACTGGGGCCAACGTCCTGACTTTC
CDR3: CSVEVARGDTTGANVLTF

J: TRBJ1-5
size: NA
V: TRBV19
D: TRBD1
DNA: TGTGCCAGTACCTCCTACCCTCTAGACAGGGTCAATCAGCCCCAGCATTTT
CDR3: CASTSYPLDRVNQPQHF

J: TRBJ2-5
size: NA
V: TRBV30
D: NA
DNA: TGTGCCTGGAACGGTGTACAGGGAAATCTGGGGACCCAGTACTTC
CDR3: CAWNGVQGNLGTQYF

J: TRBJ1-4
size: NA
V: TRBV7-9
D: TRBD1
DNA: TGTGCCAGCAGCCCGACGGGACAGGGGGGCGAAAAACTGTTTTTT
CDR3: CASSPTGQGGEKLFF

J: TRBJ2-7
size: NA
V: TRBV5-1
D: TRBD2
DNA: TGCGCCAGCAGCCGAGGACTAGCGGGAGGGCCAAGCCCTTACGAGCAGTACTTC
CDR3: CASSRGLAGGPSPYEQYF

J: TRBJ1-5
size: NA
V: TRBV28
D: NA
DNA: TGTGCCAGCAATGCCCCGGGACTTCATCAGCCCCAGCATTTT
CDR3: CASNAPGLHQPQHF

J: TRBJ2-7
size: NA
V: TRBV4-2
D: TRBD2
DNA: TGTGCCAGCAGCCAAGATGTAGCGGGAGGCTACTACGAGCAGTACTTC
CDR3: CASSQDVAGGYYEQYF

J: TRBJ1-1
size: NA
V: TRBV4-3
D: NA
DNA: TGCGCCAGCAGCAGTGAGAATACAGGTACTCCTGAAGCTTTCTTT
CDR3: CASSSENTGTPEAFF

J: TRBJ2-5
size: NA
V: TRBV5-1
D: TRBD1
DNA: TGCGCCAGCAGCCGTGGGACAGAAGAGACCCAGTACTTC
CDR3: CASSRGTEETQYF

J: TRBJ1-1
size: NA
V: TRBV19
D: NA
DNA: TGTGCCAGTAGTATAGGTTTCGCAGAAGTGAACACTGAAGCTTTCTTT
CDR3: CASSIGFAEVNTEAFF

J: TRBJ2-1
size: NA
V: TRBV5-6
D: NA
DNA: TGTGCCAGCAGCTTGAACTATGAGCAGTTCTTC
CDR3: CASSLNYEQFF

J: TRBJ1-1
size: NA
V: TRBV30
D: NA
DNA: TGTGCCTGGACCAGCCTCAGGTGGAACACTGAAGCTTTCTTT
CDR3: CAWTSLRWNTEAFF

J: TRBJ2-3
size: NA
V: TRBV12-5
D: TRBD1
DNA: TGTGCTAGTGGTTTGGAAGCCGGCAGGGGGTTGGATCGCGGCGGCACAGATACGCAGTATTTT
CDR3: CASGLEAGRGLDRGGTDTQYF

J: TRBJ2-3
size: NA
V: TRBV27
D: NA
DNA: TGTGCCAGCAGTTTTGGCCTAGATACAGATACGCAGTATTTT
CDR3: CASSFGLDTDTQYF

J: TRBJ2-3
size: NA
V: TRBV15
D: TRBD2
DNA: TGTGCCACCAGCAGAGATTTCGGGGGGGATACGCAGTATTTT
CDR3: CATSRDFGGDTQYF

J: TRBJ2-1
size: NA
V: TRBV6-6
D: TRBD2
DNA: TGTGCCAGCAGTCCACTAGCGGGAGATTACAATGAGCAGTTCTTC
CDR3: CASSPLAGDYNEQFF

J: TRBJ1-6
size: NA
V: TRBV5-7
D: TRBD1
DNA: TGTGCCAGCAGCTTGGCGGGACCGGGACAGGTAAACTATAATTCACCCCTCCACTTT
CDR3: CASSLAGPGQVNYNSPLHF

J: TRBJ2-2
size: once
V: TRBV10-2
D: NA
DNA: TGCGCCAGCAGTGAGTCTTTCTGGGCGAAGCTGTTTTTT
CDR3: CASSESFWAKLFF

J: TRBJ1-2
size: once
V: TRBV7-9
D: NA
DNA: TGTGCCAGCAGCTGGGTCGACAGTGGGTACTATGGCTACACCTTC
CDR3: CASSWVDSGYYGYTF

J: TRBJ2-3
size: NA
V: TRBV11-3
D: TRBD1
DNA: TGTGCCAGCAGCGGACAGGATAACACAGATACGCAGTATTTT
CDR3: CASSGQDNTDTQYF

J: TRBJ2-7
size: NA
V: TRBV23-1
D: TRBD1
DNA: TGCGCCAGCACCCCATATCTGGACAGGGAGGACGAGCAGTACTTC
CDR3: CASTPYLDREDEQYF

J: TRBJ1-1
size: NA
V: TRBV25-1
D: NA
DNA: TGTGCCAGCAGTGAAGCCGGGGGAAAGACTGAAGCTTTCTTT
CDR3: CASSEAGGKTEAFF

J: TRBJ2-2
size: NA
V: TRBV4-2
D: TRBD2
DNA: TGTGCCAGCAGCCAAGAACGAAGGACTAGCGGGATTCTCGGGGAGCTGTTTTTT
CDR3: CASSQERRTSGILGELFF

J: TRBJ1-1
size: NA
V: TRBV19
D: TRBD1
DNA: TGTGCCAGTAGTCCCCGACCGGGACAGACTGAAGCTTTCTTT
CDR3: CASSPRPGQTEAFF

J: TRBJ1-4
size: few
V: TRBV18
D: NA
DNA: TGTGCCAGCTCACCCGACTCCGAAAAACTGTTTTTT
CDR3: CASSPDSEKLFF

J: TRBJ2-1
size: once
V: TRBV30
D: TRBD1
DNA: TGTGCCTGGAGTAGTAGGACAGGGCAGTTCTTC
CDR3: CAWSSRTGQFF

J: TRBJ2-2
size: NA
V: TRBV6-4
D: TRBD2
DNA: TGTGCCAGCAGCCCCGGACTAGCGGACACCGGGGAGCTGTTTTTT
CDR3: CASSPGLADTGELFF

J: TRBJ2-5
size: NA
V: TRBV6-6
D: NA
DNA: TGTGCCAGCAGTTACTCTTACAGTTACCAAGAGACCCAGTACTTC
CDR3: CASSYSYSYQETQYF

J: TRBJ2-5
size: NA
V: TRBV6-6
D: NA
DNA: TGTGCCAGCAGTTACTCAAGCGACGGGACCCAGTACTTC
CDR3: CASSYSSDGTQYF

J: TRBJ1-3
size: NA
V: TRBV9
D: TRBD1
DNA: TGTGCCAGCAGCGAGTCAGGGGGCTCGTACGGAAACACCATATATTTT
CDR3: CASSESGGSYGNTIYF

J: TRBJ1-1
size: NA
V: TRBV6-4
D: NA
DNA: TGTGCCAGCAGTCGGAGGTGGGACACTGAAGCTTTCTTT
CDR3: CASSRRWDTEAFF

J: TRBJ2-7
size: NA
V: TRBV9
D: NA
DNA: TGTGCCAGCAGCGTTTGGACTACGGGCGAGCAGTACTTC
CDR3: CASSVWTTGEQYF

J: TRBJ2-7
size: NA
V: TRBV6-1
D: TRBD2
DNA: TGTGCCAGCATCCTTAGCGGGAGGGCCGGGTACGAGCAGTACTTC
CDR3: CASILSGRAGYEQYF